The 27 T cell receptor beta chains presented below share a single source sample, sequenced in a study of T cell changes during pregnancy in multiple sclerosis. The table came from immunoSEQ multiplex PCR; TCRdb's copy has only in-frame clones and leaves some out. The sample consists of tens of thousands of clones, approximately 88% of them appearing once. The source was peripheral blood, collected in the first trimester of pregnancy. The receptors shown here come from a female donor in good health, enrolled as a control in a pregnancy study.

This sequence joins TRBV10-2 and TRBJ1-1; 7 bases align to TRBD1. CDR3 length equals 11 residues. The V segment lost 5 bases and the J segment 8 bases; nucleotides outside the gene matches: 2. CDR1 and CDR2 from the germline V gene are WSHSY and SAAADI. The CDR3 reads CASSQTGEAFF. The CDR3 DNA follows: TGCGCCAGCAGTCAGACAGGGGAAGCTTTCTTT.

This sequence joins TRBV18 and TRBJ2-7, with 8 bases that match TRBD1. The V gene's germline CDR1 is KGHSH and CDR2 LQKENI. Losses at the gene ends were 2 bases for V and 3 bases for J; bases not matched to a gene: 6. This CDR3 is 15 amino acids long. The CDR3 protein is CASSPMDRAFYEQYF. DNA of the CDR3: TGTGCCAGCTCACCAATGGACAGGGCCTTCTACGAGCAGTACTTC.

CDR3 residues: CASRPRTGGATDTQYF. The CDR3 coding sequence is TGTGCCAGCAGGCCCAGGACAGGGGGTGCCACAGATACGCAGTATTTT. The chain is built from TRBV28 and TRBJ2-3; TRBD1 matches at 10 bases. The germline CDR1 and CDR2 sequences are MDHEN and SYDVKM. CDR3 size: 16 residues. V lost 6 bases, J lost 2 bases, and 8 bases stayed unmatched.

The chain combines TRBV7-6 with TRBJ2-2; D not resolved. Between the trimmed V and J ends, which lost 0 bases and 6 bases, there was a span of 8 bases. CDR1 and CDR2 from the germline V gene are SGHVS and FNYEAQ. The CDR3 has 14 amino acids. Written as DNA, the CDR3 is TGTGCCAGCAGCTTAGCCGGCGAGGCCGGGGAGCTGTTTTTT. Residues: CASSLAGEAGELFF.

This clone was counted a single time. The chain recombines TRBV13 with TRBJ2-3, with 15 nucleotides matching TRBD2. Germline CDR1 is PRHDT and CDR2 is FYEKMQ (reference sequence). J was trimmed by 1 base and V by 6 bases; bases with no gene match: 14. CDR3 length equals 20 residues. The CDR3 region is CASSRPLGLAGGWGTDTQYF. The DNA of the CDR3 is TGTGCCAGCAGTCGACCCCTTGGACTAGCGGGAGGGTGGGGCACAGATACGCAGTATTTT.

This clone was recorded once. The chain is built from TRBV6-5 and TRBJ1-2, with TRBD1 matching over 7 bases. The CDR3 totals 15 residues. CDR1 is MNHEY, CDR2 SVGAGI, per germline. Trimming cost V 4 bases and J 3 bases; bases outside gene matches: 8. The CDR3 nucleotides read TGTGCCAGCAGTTTGACCAACAGGGGACACTATGGCTACACCTTC. Protein sequence: CASSLTNRGHYGYTF.

The chain carries TRBV28 and TRBJ2-2, with D possibly being TRBD2 (5 bases). Germline CDR1 reads MDHEN; CDR2 reads SYDVKM. CDR3 size: 14 residues. The V end lost 6 bases, the J end lost 2 bases, and 10 bases lay between the germline ends. The CDR3 is CASRTGFNTGELFF. As DNA, the CDR3 is TGTGCCAGCAGAACGGGGTTCAACACCGGGGAGCTGTTTTTT.

In its sample, this clone was seen once. The V call is TRBV4-3, the J call TRBJ2-7; TRBD2 agrees at 13 bases. V shed 3 bases, J shed 2 bases, and the junction held 1 base outside the gene matches. The CDR3 runs to 15 residues. Germline CDR1 and CDR2: LGHNA and YSLEER. CDR3 protein: CASSQGLAGPYEQYF. CDR3 sequence (DNA): TGCGCCAGCAGCCAGGGACTAGCGGGGCCCTACGAGCAGTACTTC.

V and J are TRBV7-2 and TRBJ2-7, with 8 bases matching TRBD1. This CDR3 region has 15 residues. J lost 1 base, V lost 5 bases, and 7 bases had no gene match. CDR1 is SGHTA and CDR2 is FQGNSA in the germline V gene. CDR3 nucleotide sequence: TGTGCCAGCAGCCTAAAACAGGGGGTGTCCTACGAGCAGTACTTC. As protein: CASSLKQGVSYEQYF.

The rearrangement joins TRBV5-1 to TRBJ2-7; the match to TRBD1 covers 7 bases. The germline V gene encodes CDR1 SGHRS and CDR2 YFSETQ. The CDR3 has 14 amino acids. V lost 5 bases, J lost 0 bases, and 5 bases stayed unmatched. The CDR3 sequence: CASRSQGDSYEQYF. CDR3 in DNA: TGCGCCAGCAGGTCCCAGGGGGACTCCTACGAGCAGTACTTC. The variable domain in full, with the rest retrieved from reference TRBV5-1 and TRBJ2-7, is KAGVTQTPRYLIKTRGQQVTLSCSPISGHRSVSWYQQTPGQGLQFLFEYFSETQRNKGNFPGRFSGRQFSNSRSEMNVSTLELGDSALYLCASRSQGDSYEQYFGPGTRLTVT.

This rearrangement joins TRBV2 to TRBJ1-1; 9 nucleotides align to TRBD1. The CDR3 is made up of 11 amino acids. The ends lost 9 bases at V and 7 bases at J; junction bases unmatched: 3. Germline loops: CDR1 SNHLY, CDR2 FYNNEI. CDR3 sequence: CARGQGLEAFF. DNA for the CDR3: TGTGCCAGGGGACAGGGACTTGAAGCTTTCTTT.

This chain connects TRBV6-5 to TRBJ2-3; D is undetermined. Deletions cut 11 bases from V and 1 base from J, with 10 bases between. The CDR3 has 12 residues. Germline V CDR1 and CDR2: MNHEY, SVGAGI. In DNA, the CDR3 is TGTGCCGTACGTCCAGGCACAGATACGCAGTATTTT. Its translation: CAVRPGTDTQYF.

This clone appeared once. The rearrangement links TRBV10-3 to TRBJ1-1; tentative D call: TRBD1 (6 bases). V lost 6 bases, J lost 1 base, and 12 bases lay in between. Germline loops: CDR1 ENHRY, CDR2 SYGVKD. The CDR3 is 14 residues long. The chain's CDR3 is CAISQLGQNTEAFF. The CDR3 bases are TGTGCCATCAGCCAATTGGGACAGAACACTGAAGCTTTCTTT.

The V and J genes are TRBV6-4 and TRBJ2-3; maybe TRBD2 (6 bases). The CDR3 sequence is 14 residues long. CDR1 and CDR2 (germline): MRHNA, SNTAGT. V was trimmed by 6 bases and J by 2 bases, leaving 12 bases between them. The CDR3 region is CASSSGDPTDTQYF. The CDR3 bases are TGTGCCAGCAGCTCGGGGGACCCCACAGATACGCAGTATTTT.

The CDR3 DNA is TGCAGCGTTTTAACGAGGCAGGGCCGAATCAACACTGAAGCTTTCTTT. Its translation: CSVLTRQGRINTEAFF. J is TRBJ1-1 and V is TRBV29-1; TRBD1 is a possible D gene (5 bases). CDR3 length: 16 residues. Germline V gene data show CDR1 as SQVTM and CDR2 as ANQGSEA. Trimming shortened V by 5 bases and J by 2 bases, and 21 bases separated the two germline ends.

The chain recombines TRBV19 with TRBJ2-1, with a weak D call TRBD2 (6 bases). The V gene's germline CDR1 is LNHDA and CDR2 SQIVND (reference sequence). V was trimmed by 6 bases and J by 3 bases, leaving 9 bases between them. This CDR3 comprises 13 residues. The CDR3 here is CASRGGNYNEQFF. DNA for the CDR3: TGTGCCAGTAGAGGCGGGAACTACAATGAGCAGTTCTTC.

The CDR3 nucleotides are TGTGCCAGTAGGGGGACTCATTTCACCGGGGAGCTGTTTTTT. As protein: CASRGTHFTGELFF. The genes are TRBV19 and TRBJ2-2, with D maybe TRBD2 (6 bases). The V gene lost 6 bases and the J gene lost 4 bases, with 12 bases spanning the gap. Germline V gene sequence: CDR1 LNHDA, CDR2 SQIVND (reference sequence). CDR3 length: 14 residues.

The chain joins TRBV5-6 to TRBJ1-5; a possible D gene is TRBD1 (6 bases). Germline V CDR1 and CDR2: SGHDT, YYEEEE. Trimming removed 4 bases at V and 1 base at J, with 12 bases between. This CDR3 spans 15 amino acids. CDR3 region: CASSTTGRSNQPQHF. CDR3 DNA sequence: TGTGCCAGCAGCACGACAGGTCGGAGCAATCAGCCCCAGCATTTT.

The V and J genes are TRBV7-8 and TRBJ1-1; TRBD1 aligns across 7 bases. Trimming cost V 4 bases and J 9 bases; bases outside gene matches: 8. The CDR3 is 13 residues long. Germline lookup yields CDR1 SGHVS and CDR2 FQNEAQ. CDR3 DNA: TGTGCCAGCAGCTCGGGACAGAAGGCGCAAGCTTTCTTT. This sequence encodes CASSSGQKAQAFF.

This clone was seen just once. The chain joins TRBV27 to TRBJ2-6, with D unclear. Germline values: CDR1 MNHEY, CDR2 SMNVEV (reference sequence). CDR3 length: 14 residues. Deletions cut 3 bases from V and 1 base from J, with 4 bases between. CDR3 nucleotides: TGTGCCAGCAGTTTCCGGTCTGGGGCCAACGTCCTGACTTTC. It codes for CASSFRSGANVLTF.

This clone came up once. The rearrangement uses TRBV9 and TRBJ2-4; 7 positions match TRBD1. Looked up from germline, CDR1 is SGDLS and CDR2 is YYNGEE. The V and J ends lost 4 bases and 4 bases, in that order; junction bases with no gene match: 8. This CDR3 is built from 15 residues. Here the CDR3 reads CASSPRDSPKNIQYF. The DNA for the CDR3 is TGTGCCAGCAGCCCACGGGACAGTCCTAAAAACATTCAGTACTTC.

There are a few counts of this clone. The gene calls are TRBV10-3 and TRBJ1-1; TRBD1 matches 7 bases. Germline-derived CDR1 and CDR2 are ENHRY and SYGVKD. The CDR3 contains 16 residues. V gave up 0 bases and J gave up 0 bases; unmatched junction bases: 4. In nucleotides, the CDR3 is TGTGCCATCAGTGAGTCTCGGACAGGCTTGAACACTGAAGCTTTCTTT. Its translation: CAISESRTGLNTEAFF.

The genes are TRBV6-1 and TRBJ2-5; D possibly corresponds to TRBD1 (6 bases). This CDR3 spans 15 amino acids. The germline V gene encodes CDR1 MNHNS and CDR2 SASEGT. V dropped 3 bases and J dropped 5 bases, with 16 bases sitting between them. This CDR3 reads CASSERRWGQETQYF. The CDR3 DNA reads as TGTGCCAGCAGTGAGAGGCGCTGGGGGCAGGAGACCCAGTACTTC.

This clone was seen only a few times. This chain links TRBV19 with TRBJ1-1, with D tentatively TRBD1 (6 bases). The CDR3 totals 16 residues. In germline, CDR1 is LNHDA, CDR2 SQIVND (reference sequence). Deletions cut 7 bases from V and 0 bases from J, with 18 bases between. The CDR3 protein is CASTAGVIFMNTEAFF. CDR3 coding DNA: TGTGCCAGTACCGCAGGGGTCATATTCATGAACACTGAAGCTTTCTTT.

CDR3 in amino acids: CASSAGGAGAGELFF. The CDR3 nucleotides are TGCGCCAGCAGTGCCGGGGGGGCTGGAGCCGGGGAGCTGTTTTTT. V and J are TRBV10-2 and TRBJ2-2; TRBD2 matches at 8 bases. V dropped 4 bases and J dropped 6; count of bases not matched to a gene: 7. CDR1 is WSHSY and CDR2 is SAAADI in the germline V gene. The CDR3 runs to 15 residues.

The chain links TRBV28 to TRBJ2-2, with 9 bases fitting TRBD1. CDR1 MDHEN and CDR2 SYDVKM come from the germline V gene. The CDR3 is 15 residues long. J was trimmed by 6 bases and V by 6 bases; bases with no gene match: 8. The DNA for the CDR3 is TGTGCCAGCAGCTCCGGGACAGGGATAGCCGGGGAGCTGTTTTTT. As protein: CASSSGTGIAGELFF.

The V gene is TRBV30, the J gene TRBJ1-1; D might be TRBD1 (5 bases). The ends were cut back, 4 bases at V and 0 bases at J, with 15 bases in the middle. The CDR3 extends over 15 amino acids. The germline V gene encodes CDR1 GTSNPN and CDR2 SVGIG (reference sequence). CDR3 region: CAWIVSRTLNTEAFF. The CDR3 DNA sequence: TGTGCCTGGATAGTTAGTCGGACACTGAACACTGAAGCTTTCTTT.